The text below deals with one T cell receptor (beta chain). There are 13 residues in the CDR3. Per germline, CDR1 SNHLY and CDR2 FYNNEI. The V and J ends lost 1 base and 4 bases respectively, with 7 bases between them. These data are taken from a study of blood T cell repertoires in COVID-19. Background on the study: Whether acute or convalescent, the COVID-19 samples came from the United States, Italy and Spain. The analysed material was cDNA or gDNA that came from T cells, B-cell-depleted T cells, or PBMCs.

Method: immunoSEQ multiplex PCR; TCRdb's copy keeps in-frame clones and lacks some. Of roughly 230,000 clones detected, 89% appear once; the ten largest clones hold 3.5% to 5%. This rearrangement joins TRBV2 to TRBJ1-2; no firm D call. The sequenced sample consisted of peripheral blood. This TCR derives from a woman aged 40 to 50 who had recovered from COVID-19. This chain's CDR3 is CASSEGQIYGYTF. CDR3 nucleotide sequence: TGTGCCAGCAGTGAAGGTCAGATCTATGGCTACACCTTC.